This TCR beta chain is drawn from a study of cytomegalovirus exposure and HLA in healthy donors. PCR used 60 Vbeta primers and 13 Jbeta primers. The data were produced by immunoSEQ multiplex PCR, yet TCRdb's version contains in-frame clones alone and is incomplete. The repertoire has 90,000 to 120,000 clones, around three quarters of them found once; the top ten carry about 5%. Turning to this clone: Its antigen is currently unknown.

The study's findings and limits: With further analysis later on, most CMV-associated TCR beta chains appeared HLA-restricted.

Germline loops: CDR1 SGHVS, CDR2 FNYEAQ. The CDR3 runs 14 residues. Trimming pared 2 bases from V and 3 bases from J, leaving 10 bases between. Sequenced sample: PBMCs. The chain couples TRBV7-6 to TRBJ2-5; D is perhaps TRBD1 (5 bases). This TCR derives from a female donor in good health and CMV-seropositive. The CDR3 bases are TGTGCCAGCAGCTTACAAACAGGAAAAGAGACCCAGTACTTC. This sequence encodes CASSLQTGKETQYF.